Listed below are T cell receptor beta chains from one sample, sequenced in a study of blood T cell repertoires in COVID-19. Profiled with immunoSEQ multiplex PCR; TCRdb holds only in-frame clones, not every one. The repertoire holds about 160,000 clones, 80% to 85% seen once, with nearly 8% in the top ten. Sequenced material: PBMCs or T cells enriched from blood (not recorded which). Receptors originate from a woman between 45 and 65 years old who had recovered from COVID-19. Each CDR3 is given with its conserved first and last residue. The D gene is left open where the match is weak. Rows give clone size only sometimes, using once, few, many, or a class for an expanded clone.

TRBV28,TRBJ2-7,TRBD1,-,TGTGCCAGCAGTTTATCCGTCCCGGGACAGGGGGTCTACGAGCAGTACTTC,CASSLSVPGQGVYEQYF
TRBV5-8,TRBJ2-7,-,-,TGTGCCAGCAGCATCCCACAGGCCTACGAGCAGTACTTC,CASSIPQAYEQYF
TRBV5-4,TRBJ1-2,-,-,TGTGCCAGCAGCACGCCGGGATCTAGCTATGGCTACACCTTC,CASSTPGSSYGYTF
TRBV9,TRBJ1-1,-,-,TGTGCCAGCAGCCCACTGCTGGGGGCCAGCACTGAAGCTTTCTTT,CASSPLLGASTEAFF
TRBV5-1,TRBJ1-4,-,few,TGCGCCAGCAGAGATAGCGTTGCAACTAATGAAAAACTGTTTTTT,CASRDSVATNEKLFF
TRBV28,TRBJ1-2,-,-,TGTGCCAGCAGTTTGGATTGGACACCGGCGTCCTATGGCTACACCTTC,CASSLDWTPASYGYTF
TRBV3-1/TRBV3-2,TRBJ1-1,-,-,TGTGCCAGCAGCTATTCGGGGGTAAACACTGAAGCTTTCTTT,CASSYSGVNTEAFF
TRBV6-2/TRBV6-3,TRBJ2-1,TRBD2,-,TGTGCCAGCAGTTACTCGGGCGGGGGGCCGGCGAATGAGCAGTTCTTC,CASSYSGGGPANEQFF
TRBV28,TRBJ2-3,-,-,TGTGCCAGCAGGACAAGCACAGATACGCAGTATTTT,CASRTSTDTQYF
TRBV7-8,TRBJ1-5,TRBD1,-,TGTGCCAGCAGCCGGGACAGAGATCAGCCCCAGCATTTT,CASSRDRDQPQHF
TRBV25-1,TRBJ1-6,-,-,TGTGCCAGCAGTGAGGGCCCTAATTCACCCCTCCACTTT,CASSEGPNSPLHF
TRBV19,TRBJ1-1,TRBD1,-,TGTGCCAGTAAACTAGGGGGGACAGGGGGTCTTAACACTGAAGCTTTCTTT,CASKLGGTGGLNTEAFF
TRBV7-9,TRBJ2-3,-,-,TGTGCCAGCAGTTCCGTAGCGCGGGATACGCAGTATTTT,CASSSVARDTQYF
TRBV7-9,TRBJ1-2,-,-,TGTGCCAGCAGCCAGGGGCAGGGGTTCTATGGCTACACCTTC,CASSQGQGFYGYTF
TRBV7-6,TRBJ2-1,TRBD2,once,TGTGCCAGCAGCTTACGCGAGGCGGGAGGGAGAGGTAATGAGCAGTTCTTC,CASSLREAGGRGNEQFF